Each of the 22 T cell receptor beta chains below was sequenced from the same sample in a study of Ad26.COV2.S vaccination and SARS-CoV-2 variants. Treatment here: 15 to 20 received Ad26.COV2.S at low or high dose, single or two shots; 5 received placebo; per-sample allocation not given. Sampling was done on day 63 after the first vaccine or placebo injection. Profiled with immunoSEQ multiplex PCR; TCRdb holds only in-frame clones, not every one. Seen here are fewer than 900,000 clones, 89% observed once, and the top ten hold approximately 1.5%. The material sequenced was peripheral blood, taken in a trial of Ad26.COV2.S vaccine versus placebo. Receptors were obtained from a person aged 18 to 65 who received the Ad26.COV2.S COVID-19 vaccine or a placebo.

The V and J genes are TRBV6-5 and TRBJ1-2; D is unresolved. Germline assignment: CDR1 MNHEY and CDR2 SVGAGI. The CDR3 loop spans 14 amino acids. V was pared by 2 bases and J by 5 bases, with 12 bases between. The DNA for the CDR3 is TGTGCCAGCAGTTACAGGGATACTGGATATGGCTACACCTTC. Protein: CASSYRDTGYGYTF.

The gene calls are TRBV2 and TRBJ2-5, with TRBD1 identical over 7 bases. There are 14 residues in the CDR3. The germline V gene encodes CDR1 SNHLY and CDR2 FYNNEI. V lost 5 bases and J lost 2; bases outside the gene matches: 5. The CDR3 loop is CASSWTGPQETQYF. CDR3 coding DNA: TGTGCCAGCAGTTGGACAGGCCCGCAAGAGACCCAGTACTTC.

This CDR3 is CASSVDGQETQYF. CDR3 nucleotides: TGTGCCAGCAGTGTGGACGGTCAAGAGACCCAGTACTTC. The chain combines TRBV2 with TRBJ2-5, with D uncertain. Germline CDR1 SNHLY, CDR2 FYNNEI. Trimming took 4 bases from V and 2 from J, leaving 8 bases between them. There are 13 residues in the CDR3.

As for this clone: The sample carries other DNA sequences with the same CDR3. The chain couples TRBV30 to TRBJ2-6; D remains unclear. The CDR3 is 14 residues long. The germline V gene has CDR1 GTSNPN and CDR2 SVGIG (reference sequence). Trimming shortened V by 2 bases and J by 0 bases, and 5 bases separated the two germline ends. The CDR3: CAWSRDSGANVLTF. Written as DNA, the CDR3 is TGTGCCTGGAGTAGGGACTCTGGGGCCAACGTCCTGACTTTC.

J is TRBJ2-5 and V is TRBV2, with D possibly being TRBD2 (5 bases). The CDR3 sequence is 18 residues long. Trimming left V 6 bases short and J 5 bases short, with 28 bases between. Germline loops: CDR1 SNHLY, CDR2 FYNNEI. Here the CDR3 DNA reads TGTGCCAGCAGGGAATCCCTTACCCTCGCTAGCCCCCAGGAGACCCAGTACTTC. Amino acid sequence: CASRESLTLASPQETQYF.

This clone was observed once. CDR3 sequence: CASSIALGLVTDTQYF. CDR3 DNA sequence: TGTGCCAGTAGTATCGCACTGGGACTAGTCACAGATACGCAGTATTTT. The chain joins TRBV19 to TRBJ2-3; 8 bases fit TRBD2. J gave up 2 bases and V 3 bases, and 7 bases lay outside the gene matches. Germline CDR1 is LNHDA and CDR2 is SQIVND (reference sequence). The CDR3 has 16 amino acids.

This clone was found a few times. V usage is TRBV18 and J usage is TRBJ2-2; 14 bases match TRBD2. The CDR3 covers 19 residues. V shed 3 bases, J shed 6 bases, and the junction held 12 bases outside the gene matches. The germline gives CDR1 KGHSH, CDR2 LQKENI. The CDR3 region is CASSPNSPGLAGGSGELFF. CDR3 DNA: TGTGCCAGCTCACCTAACAGCCCCGGACTAGCGGGAGGTTCCGGGGAGCTGTTTTTT.

The chain is built from TRBV3-1 (or the pseudogene TRBV3-2) and TRBJ2-2; 8 bases are a match to TRBD2. The V gene end was trimmed by 5 bases and the J gene end by 1 base; junction bases not matched to a gene: 3. CDR3 length: 15 residues. Per germline, CDR1 LGHDT and CDR2 YNNKEL (reference sequence). The CDR3 loop is CASSMGLENTGELFF. CDR3 bases: TGTGCCAGCAGCATGGGACTAGAGAACACCGGGGAGCTGTTTTTT.

A remark on this clone: Other DNA sequences in this sample translate to the same CDR3. The V gene is TRBV4-3, the J gene TRBJ2-2; 11 bases agree with TRBD1. The junction had 0 bases not matched to a gene; V was cut back by 3 bases and J by 3 bases. Germline CDR1 reads LGHNA; CDR2 reads YSLEER. CDR3 length: 15 amino acids. The CDR3 nucleotides read TGCGCCAGCAGCCAGGGACAGGGGGACACCGGGGAGCTGTTTTTT. It codes for CASSQGQGDTGELFF.

The rearrangement joins TRBV4-1 to TRBJ1-2; D is perhaps TRBD1 (5 bases). Trimming took 1 base from V and 8 from J, leaving 20 bases between them. Looked up from germline, CDR1 is MGHRA and CDR2 is YSYEKL. The CDR3 totals 16 residues. CDR3 region: CASSQADSPRSKGYTF. In DNA, the CDR3 is TGCGCCAGCAGCCAAGCAGACAGTCCTCGGTCGAAAGGCTACACCTTC.

The chain has TRBV6-2 or TRBV6-3 and TRBJ1-2; 11 bases match TRBD1. The ends lost 1 base at V and 7 bases at J; junction bases unmatched: 5. Germline assignment: CDR1 MNHEY and CDR2 SVGEGT. This CDR3 has 15 amino acids. The CDR3 DNA sequence: TGTGCCAGCAGTTACTTGGACAGGGGGCGTGGTGGCTACACCTTC. Protein product: CASSYLDRGRGGYTF.

The V call is TRBV7-9, the J call TRBJ2-7; D gene ambiguous. The V end was cut by 7 bases, the J end by 0 bases, with 22 bases between. This CDR3 has 17 amino acids. The germline V gene encodes CDR1 SEHNR and CDR2 FQNEAQ (reference sequence). The CDR3 sequence: CASTSNGRTYNSYEQYF. DNA of the CDR3: TGTGCCAGCACCTCGAACGGGCGGACCTACAACTCCTACGAGCAGTACTTC.

This clone was counted once. The chain combines TRBV5-4 with TRBJ2-7, with a weak D call TRBD2 (7 bases). CDR3 length: 13 amino acids. Trimming removed 2 bases at V and 5 bases at J, with 11 bases between. Germline CDR1 SGHNT, CDR2 YYREEE (reference sequence). The CDR3 loop is CASSFRGGDEQYF. CDR3 nucleotides: TGTGCCAGCAGCTTTAGAGGGGGGGACGAGCAGTACTTC.

The rearrangement links TRBV3-1 (or the pseudogene TRBV3-2) to TRBJ1-4; TRBD1 agrees at 7 bases. With 4 bases clipped from V and 14 bases from J, the junction kept 7 bases outside the gene matches. This CDR3 is 12 amino acids long. Germline CDR1 reads LGHDT; CDR2 reads YNNKEL (reference sequence). CDR3 in amino acids: CASSPQQGILFF. In nucleotides, the CDR3 is TGTGCCAGCAGCCCTCAACAGGGGATCCTGTTTTTT.

The rearrangement joins TRBV5-6 to TRBJ2-6; D uncertain. V lost 3 bases and J 0 bases, leaving 10 bases between the germline ends. Germline V CDR1 and CDR2: SGHDT, YYEEEE. This CDR3 region has 16 residues. CDR3 nucleotide sequence: TGTGCCAGCAGCTCCCTACCCAGCTCTGGGGCCAACGTCCTGACTTTC. Encoded protein: CASSSLPSSGANVLTF.

The gene calls are TRBV11-2 and TRBJ1-4; a possible D gene is TRBD1 (5 bases). The CDR3 has 14 residues. V shed 8 bases and J shed 3 bases, with 13 bases lying between them. CDR1 and CDR2 from the germline V gene are SGHAT and FQNNGV. The chain's CDR3 is CASRVWGANEKLFF. The CDR3 nucleotides read TGTGCCAGCCGGGTCTGGGGGGCTAATGAAAAACTGTTTTTT.

V and J are TRBV7-9 and TRBJ1-5, with no clear D. The germline V gene has CDR1 SEHNR and CDR2 FQNEAQ (reference sequence). The CDR3 is 12 residues long. Deletions cut 5 bases from V and 5 bases from J, with 7 bases between. The CDR3 DNA is TGTGCCAGCAGCCTCGACGATCAGCCCCAGCATTTT. Protein: CASSLDDQPQHF. Combining the CDR3 with reference TRBV7-9 and TRBJ1-5 gives the whole variable domain DTGVSQNPRHKITKRGQNVTFRCDPISEHNRLYWYRQTLGQGPEFLTYFQNEAQLEKSRLLSDRFSAERPKGSFSTLEIQRTEQGDSAMYLCASSLDDQPQHFGDGTRLSIL.

The chain employs TRBV30 and TRBJ1-1, with a weak D call TRBD1 (6 bases). The V end was cut by 0 bases, the J end by 6 bases, with 17 bases between. The CDR3 is made up of 15 amino acids. CDR1 GTSNPN and CDR2 SVGIG come from the germline V gene (reference sequence). The CDR3 DNA is TGTGCCTGGAGTGTCAAGGGGACACTTAACGCTGAAGCTTTCTTT. Amino acids: CAWSVKGTLNAEAFF. Full variable domain (missing parts from reference TRBV30 and TRBJ1-1): SQTIHQWPATLVQPVGSPLSLECTVEGTSNPNLYWYRQAAGRGLQLLFYSVGIGQISSEVPQNLSASRPQDRQFILSSKKLLLSDSGFYLCAWSVKGTLNAEAFFGQGTRLTVV.

V gene TRBV6-5 combines with J gene TRBJ2-7; TRBD2 matches at 13 bases. V lost 5 bases to trimming and J lost 7 bases; unmatched junction nucleotides: 8. The V gene's germline CDR1 is MNHEY and CDR2 SVGAGI. This CDR3 spans 15 amino acids. DNA of the CDR3: TGTGCCAGCAGTCGCGGACTAGCGGGAGTGTCTGAGCAGTACTTC. Translation: CASSRGLAGVSEQYF.

The rearrangement uses TRBV4-1 and TRBJ1-3; D uncertain. Germline V CDR1 and CDR2: MGHRA, YSYEKL. Trimming removed 2 bases at V and 1 base at J, with 9 bases between. This CDR3 is built from 15 residues. The CDR3 bases are TGCGCCAGCAGCCAATTGGGCCTGTCTGGAAACACCATATATTTT. This sequence encodes CASSQLGLSGNTIYF.

The V call is TRBV24-1, the J call TRBJ2-7; D is uncertain. This CDR3 comprises 13 residues. V lost 12 bases to trimming and J lost 2 bases, with 16 bases between them. CDR1 and CDR2 (germline): KGHDR, SFDVKD. CDR3 residues: CAVGDGDPYEQYF. The CDR3 DNA sequence: TGTGCCGTAGGAGACGGTGATCCCTACGAGCAGTACTTC.

The chain is built from TRBV19 and TRBJ2-2; no reliable D call. The CDR3 contains 18 residues. Trimming took 0 bases from V and 2 from J, leaving 16 bases between them. Germline V gene data show CDR1 as LNHDA and CDR2 as SQIVND (reference sequence). CDR3 in DNA: TGTGCCAGTAGTATAGATAGTATGGTAGAAAGTAACACCGGGGAGCTGTTTTTT. This encodes CASSIDSMVESNTGELFF.